Below, 2 T cell receptor beta chains from the same sample are listed, as sequenced in a study of blood T cell repertoires in COVID-19. Assay: immunoSEQ multiplex PCR; the TCRdb copy retains only in-frame clones and omits some. The table lists approximately 100,000 clones, around 82% of them singletons. The source material was peripheral blood. Every receptor here comes from a human donor in a cohort sampled during active or convalescent COVID-19.

The chain has TRBV29-1 and TRBJ1-2, with D perhaps TRBD1 (5 bases). Trimming left V 0 bases short and J 3 bases short, with 11 bases between. The CDR3 is made up of 14 amino acids. Germline-derived CDR1 and CDR2 are SQVTM and ANQGSEA. CDR3 residues: CSVEDGRAYYGYTF. Written as DNA, the CDR3 is TGCAGCGTTGAAGATGGCAGGGCCTACTATGGCTACACCTTC.

The chain joins TRBV10-1 to TRBJ1-1, with TRBD1 matching 7 bases. CDR1 is WNHNN and CDR2 is SYGVQD in the germline V gene (reference sequence). The ends lost 4 bases at V and 2 bases at J; junction bases unmatched: 7. This CDR3 contains 15 residues. CDR3: CASSATGTVNTEAFF. The CDR3, as DNA: TGCGCCAGCAGTGCAACCGGGACAGTTAACACTGAAGCTTTCTTT.